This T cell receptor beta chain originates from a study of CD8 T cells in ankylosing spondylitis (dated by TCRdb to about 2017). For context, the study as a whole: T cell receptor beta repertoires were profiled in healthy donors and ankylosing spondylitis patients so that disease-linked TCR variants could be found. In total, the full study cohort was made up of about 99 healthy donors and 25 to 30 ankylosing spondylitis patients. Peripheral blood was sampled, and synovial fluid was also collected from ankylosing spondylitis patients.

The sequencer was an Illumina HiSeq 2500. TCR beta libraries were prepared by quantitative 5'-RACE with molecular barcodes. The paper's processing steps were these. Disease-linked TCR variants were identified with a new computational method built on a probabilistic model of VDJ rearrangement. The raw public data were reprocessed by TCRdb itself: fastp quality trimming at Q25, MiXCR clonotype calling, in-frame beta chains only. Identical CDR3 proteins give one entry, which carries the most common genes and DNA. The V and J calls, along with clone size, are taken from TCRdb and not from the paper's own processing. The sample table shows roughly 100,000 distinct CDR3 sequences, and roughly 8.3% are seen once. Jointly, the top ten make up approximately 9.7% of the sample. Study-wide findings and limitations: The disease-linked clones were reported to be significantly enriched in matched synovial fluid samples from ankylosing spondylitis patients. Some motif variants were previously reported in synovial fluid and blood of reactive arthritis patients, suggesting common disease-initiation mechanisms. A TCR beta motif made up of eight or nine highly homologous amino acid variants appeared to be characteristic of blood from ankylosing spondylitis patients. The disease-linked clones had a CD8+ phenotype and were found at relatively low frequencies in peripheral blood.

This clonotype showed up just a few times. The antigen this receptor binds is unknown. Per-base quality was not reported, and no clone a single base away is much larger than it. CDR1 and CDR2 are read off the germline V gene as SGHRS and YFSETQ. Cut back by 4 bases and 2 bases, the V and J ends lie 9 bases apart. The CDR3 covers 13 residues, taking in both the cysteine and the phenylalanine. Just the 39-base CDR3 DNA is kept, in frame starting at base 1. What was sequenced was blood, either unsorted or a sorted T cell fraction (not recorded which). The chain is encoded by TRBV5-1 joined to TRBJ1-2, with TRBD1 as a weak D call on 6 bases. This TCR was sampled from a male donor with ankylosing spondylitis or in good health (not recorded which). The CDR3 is CASSTDRNYGYTF. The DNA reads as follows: TGCGCCAGCAGCACGGACAGAAACTATGGCTACACCTTC.